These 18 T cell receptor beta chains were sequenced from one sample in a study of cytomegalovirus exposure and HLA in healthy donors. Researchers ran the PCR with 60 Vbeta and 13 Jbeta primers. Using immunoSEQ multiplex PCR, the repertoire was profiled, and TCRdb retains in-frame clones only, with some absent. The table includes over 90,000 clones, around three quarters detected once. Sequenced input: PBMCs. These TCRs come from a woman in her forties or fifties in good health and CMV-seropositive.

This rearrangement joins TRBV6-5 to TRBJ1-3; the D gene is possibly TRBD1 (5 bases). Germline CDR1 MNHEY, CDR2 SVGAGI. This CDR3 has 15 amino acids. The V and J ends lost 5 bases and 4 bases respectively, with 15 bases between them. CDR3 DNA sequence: TGTGCCAGCAGTCCAGGGAGGCGCGGAGGAAACACCATATATTTT. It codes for CASSPGRRGGNTIYF.

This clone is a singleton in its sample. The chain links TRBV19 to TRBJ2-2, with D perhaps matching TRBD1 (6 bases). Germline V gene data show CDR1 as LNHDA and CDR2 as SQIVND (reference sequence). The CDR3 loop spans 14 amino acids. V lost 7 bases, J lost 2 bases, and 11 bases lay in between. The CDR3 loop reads CASKRTDNTGELFF. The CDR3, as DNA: TGTGCCAGTAAAAGGACAGACAACACCGGGGAGCTGTTTTTT.

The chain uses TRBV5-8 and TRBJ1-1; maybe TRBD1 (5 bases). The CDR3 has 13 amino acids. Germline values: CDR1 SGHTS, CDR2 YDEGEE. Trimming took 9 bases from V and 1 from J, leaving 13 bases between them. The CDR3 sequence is CATKGIRNTEAFF. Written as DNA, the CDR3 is TGTGCCACCAAGGGGATACGGAACACTGAAGCTTTCTTT. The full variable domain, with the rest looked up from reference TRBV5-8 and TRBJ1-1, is EAGVTQSPTHLIKTRGQQATLRCSPISGHTSVYWYQQALGLGLQFLLWYDEGEERNRGNFPPRFSGRQFPNYSSELNVNALELEDSALYLCATKGIRNTEAFFGQGTRLTVV.

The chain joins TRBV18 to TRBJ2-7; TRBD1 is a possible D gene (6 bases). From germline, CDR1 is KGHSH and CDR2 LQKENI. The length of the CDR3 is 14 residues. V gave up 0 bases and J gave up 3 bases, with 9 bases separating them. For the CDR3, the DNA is TGTGCCAGCTCACCACCGACAGGCAACTACGAGCAGTACTTC. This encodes CASSPPTGNYEQYF.

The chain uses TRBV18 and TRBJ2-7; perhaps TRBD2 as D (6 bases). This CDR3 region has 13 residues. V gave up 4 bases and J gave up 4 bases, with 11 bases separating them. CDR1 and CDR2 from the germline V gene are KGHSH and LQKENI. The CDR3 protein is CASSRLRGYEQYF. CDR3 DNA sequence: TGTGCCAGCTCACGTCTCCGGGGGTACGAGCAGTACTTC.

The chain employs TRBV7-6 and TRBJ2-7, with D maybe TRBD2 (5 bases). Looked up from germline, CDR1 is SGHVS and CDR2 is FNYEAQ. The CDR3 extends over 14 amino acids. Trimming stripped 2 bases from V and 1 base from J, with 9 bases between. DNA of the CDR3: TGTGCCAGCAGCTTAAATCCGGGGTCCTACGAGCAGTACTTC. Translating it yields CASSLNPGSYEQYF. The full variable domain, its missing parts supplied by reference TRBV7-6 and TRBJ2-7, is GAGVSQSPRYKVTKRGQDVALRCDPISGHVSLYWYRQALGQGPEFLTYFNYEAQQDKSGLPNDRFSAERPEGSISTLTIQRTEQRDSAMYRCASSLNPGSYEQYFGPGTRLTVT.

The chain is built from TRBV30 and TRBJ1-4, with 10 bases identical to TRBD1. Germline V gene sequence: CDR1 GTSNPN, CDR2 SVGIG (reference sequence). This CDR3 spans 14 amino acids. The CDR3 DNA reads TGTGCGCGTTCTGAGGGGGACAGGGGCGAAAAACTGTTTTTT. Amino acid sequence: CARSEGDRGEKLFF.

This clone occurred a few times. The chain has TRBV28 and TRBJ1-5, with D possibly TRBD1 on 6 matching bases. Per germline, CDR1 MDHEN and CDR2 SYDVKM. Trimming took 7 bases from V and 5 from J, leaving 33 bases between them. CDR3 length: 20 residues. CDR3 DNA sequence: TGTGCCAGCAACTCTCGGGGATTCAGGGGAGGGTTCGGAAGATATCAGCCCCAGCATTTT. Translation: CASNSRGFRGGFGRYQPQHF.

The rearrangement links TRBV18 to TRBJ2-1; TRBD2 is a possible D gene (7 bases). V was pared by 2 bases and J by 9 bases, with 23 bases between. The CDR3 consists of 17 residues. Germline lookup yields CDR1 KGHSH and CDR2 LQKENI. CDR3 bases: TGTGCCAGCTCACCAAGCGGGACACCAATCAATTCAATTGAGCAGTTCTTC. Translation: CASSPSGTPINSIEQFF. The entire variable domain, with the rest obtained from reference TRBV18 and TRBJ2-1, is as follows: NAGVMQNPRHLVRRRGQEARLRCSPMKGHSHVYWYRQLPEEGLKFMVYLQKENIIDESGMPKERFSAEFPKEGPSILRIQQVVRGDSAAYFCASSPSGTPINSIEQFFGPGTRLTVL.

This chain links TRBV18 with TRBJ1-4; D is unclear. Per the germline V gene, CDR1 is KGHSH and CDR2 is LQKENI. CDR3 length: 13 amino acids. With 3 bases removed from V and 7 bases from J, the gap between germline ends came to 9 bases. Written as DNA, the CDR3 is TGTGCCAGCTCACCCAGAAATGGTGAAAAACTGTTTTTT. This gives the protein CASSPRNGEKLFF.

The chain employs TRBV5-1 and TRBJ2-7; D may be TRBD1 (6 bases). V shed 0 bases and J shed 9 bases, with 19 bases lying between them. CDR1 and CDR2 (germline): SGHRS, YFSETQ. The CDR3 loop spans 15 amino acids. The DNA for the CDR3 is TGCGCCAGCAGCTTGGGGGGGCTTGATCCTACGAGGCAGTACTTC. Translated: CASSLGGLDPTRQYF. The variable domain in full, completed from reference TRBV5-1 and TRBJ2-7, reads KAGVTQTPRYLIKTRGQQVTLSCSPISGHRSVSWYQQTPGQGLQFLFEYFSETQRNKGNFPGRFSGRQFSNSRSEMNVSTLELGDSALYLCASSLGGLDPTRQYFGPGTRLTVT.

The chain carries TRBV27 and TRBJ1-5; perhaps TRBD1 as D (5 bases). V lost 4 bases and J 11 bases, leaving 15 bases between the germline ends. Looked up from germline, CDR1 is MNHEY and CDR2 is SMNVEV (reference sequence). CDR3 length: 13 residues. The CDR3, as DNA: TGTGCCAGCAGTTCTATCTCAGGGTGGACCCAGCATTTT. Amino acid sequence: CASSSISGWTQHF.

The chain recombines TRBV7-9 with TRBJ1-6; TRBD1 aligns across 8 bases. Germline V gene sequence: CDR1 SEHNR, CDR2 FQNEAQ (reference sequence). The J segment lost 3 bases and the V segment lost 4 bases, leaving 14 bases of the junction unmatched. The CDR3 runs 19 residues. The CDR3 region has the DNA TGTGCCAGCAGCTCTCTCCAGGACAGGGAAGGGTTCTATAATTCACCCCTCCACTTT. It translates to CASSSLQDREGFYNSPLHF.

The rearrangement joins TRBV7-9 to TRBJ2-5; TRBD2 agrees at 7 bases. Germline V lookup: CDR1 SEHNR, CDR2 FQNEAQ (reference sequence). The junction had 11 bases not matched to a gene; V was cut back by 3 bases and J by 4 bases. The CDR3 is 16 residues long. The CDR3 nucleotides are TGTGCCAGCAGCTTCTCAGCGGGAAACATCGGAGAGACCCAGTACTTC. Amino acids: CASSFSAGNIGETQYF.

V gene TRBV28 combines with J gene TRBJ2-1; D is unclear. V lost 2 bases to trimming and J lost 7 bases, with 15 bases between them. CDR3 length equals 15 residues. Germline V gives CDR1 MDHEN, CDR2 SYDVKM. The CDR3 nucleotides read TGTGCCAGCAGTTTAGGTCGCGGAATGTATAATGAGCAGTTCTTC. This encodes CASSLGRGMYNEQFF.

The CDR3 loop is CASSPITISGDGELFF. Here the CDR3 DNA reads TGTGCCAGCTCACCGATTACTATATCGGGGGACGGGGAGCTGTTTTTT. The gene calls are TRBV18 and TRBJ2-2; D may be TRBD2 (6 bases). V lost 3 bases to trimming and J lost 7 bases, with 18 bases between them. The CDR3 consists of 16 residues. Per the germline V gene, CDR1 is KGHSH and CDR2 is LQKENI.

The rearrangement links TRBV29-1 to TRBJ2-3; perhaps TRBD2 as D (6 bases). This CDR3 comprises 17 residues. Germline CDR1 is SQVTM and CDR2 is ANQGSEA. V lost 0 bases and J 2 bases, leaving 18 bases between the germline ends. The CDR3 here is CSVEDLMGLDPTDTQYF. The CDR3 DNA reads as TGCAGCGTTGAAGATCTTATGGGACTGGACCCCACAGATACGCAGTATTTT.

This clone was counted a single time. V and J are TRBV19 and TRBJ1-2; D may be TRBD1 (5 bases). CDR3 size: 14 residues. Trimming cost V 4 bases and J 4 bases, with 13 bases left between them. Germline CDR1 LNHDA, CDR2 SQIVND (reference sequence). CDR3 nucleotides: TGTGCCAGTAGTAAGGGGACTGGAGCCTATGGCTACACCTTC. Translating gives CASSKGTGAYGYTF.